This T cell receptor beta chain derives from a study of T-cell memory formation after mild COVID-19 (dated by TCRdb to the early 2020s). Regarding the complete study: TCR sequence clusters from the two donors were found to be largely donor specific. In two donors, T-cell clones that expanded and contracted after mild COVID-19 were followed by sequencing TCRalpha and TCRbeta repertoires longitudinally. Two young, previously healthy adult volunteers, one female and one male, were included in the cohort.

Ficoll-Paque density gradient centrifugation was used to isolate PBMCs. The CDR3 runs 16 residues from the cysteine to the phenylalanine. Just the 48-base CDR3 DNA is kept, in frame starting at base 1. The trim is 0 bases for V and 2 bases for J, with a gap of 12 bases between the germline ends. The germline V gene yields MGHRA for CDR1 and YSYEKL for CDR2. Findings and caveats that apply to the study as a whole: Whether the second-wave clones peaking on day 37 were SARS-CoV-2 specific was not confirmed. Only two mild cases were covered in the study, and larger cohorts including severe cases with pre-infection samples were considered necessary. From day 15 to 85, contracting clones showed balanced CD4/CD8 phenotypes, whereas a second wave of clones that expanded from day 15 to 37 leaned towards CD4+. Contracting CD4+ clones were found mainly in CM and EM memory subsets, while CD8+ clones were enriched in EMRA. Some responding clones were detected in pre-infection memory, suggesting pre-existing cross-reactive memory T cells joined the SARS-CoV-2 response.

The sample was run on an Illumina NovaSeq 6000. Using 5'RACE with constant-segment primers, TCRalpha and TCRbeta cDNA libraries were constructed, with sample barcodes and unique molecular identifiers added in the process. RNA was extracted from every sample with Trizol reagent. Library amplification was performed in two PCR steps, and a second sample barcode and Illumina TruSeq adapters were introduced in the second step. Sequencing of the libraries was done on an Illumina NovaSeq, producing 2 x 150 bp paired-end reads. The paper's processing steps were these. With migec v1.2.7, reads were demultiplexed and then collapsed into UMI-guided consensus sequences. Using mixcr v2.1.11, the UMI consensuses were aligned to TRA and TRB V and J templates and assembled into clonotypes. A clonotype was counted as expanded or contracted only when both edgeR and NoisET called the clonotype significant, with the noise models trained on biological replicates. For edgeR calls, the cutoffs were a false discovery rate-adjusted p below 0.01 and a log2 fold-change threshold of 1. As an exploratory analysis of dynamics, PCA with hierarchical clustering was applied to max-normalized trajectories of the 1000 most abundant clonotypes. The CD4 or CD8 phenotype of responding clones was assigned using the separately sequenced CD4+ and CD8+ repertoires. TCRdb's own reprocessing of the public reads used fastp at Q25 and MiXCR and kept productive beta chains. Identical CDR3 protein sequences are pooled into one entry, listed with their most common genes and DNA. These V and J calls are TCRdb output, not the study's own analysis. Here the sample has fewer than 300,000 distinct CDR3 sequences; more than 15% occur a single time. Of the sample, about 23% is held by the ten largest clones.

Notes on this clonotype: The antigen it binds to is not known. No much larger clonotype is one base removed from it; base qualities were not supplied.

The chain was built from TRBV4-1 and TRBJ2-3, with the D segment identity uncertain. The TCR was taken from a man aged 18-30 years who had mild COVID-19 (a few samples of this study predate the infection). The sample titles of this study are shuffled in the database, so cell type and time point are left out; the donor was told from shared clones. Sequenced input: PBMCs or a T cell subset sorted from them (not recorded which). Here is the DNA: TGCGCCAGCAGCCAAGAAGTAGGGTTCGACACAGATACGCAGTATTTT. Translated, it gives CASSQEVGFDTDTQYF.